These T cell receptor beta chains were read from a single sample in a study of spatial heterogeneity in lung cancer. Using its own MiXCR run on the 5' RACE reads, TCRdb lists one record per CDR3 protein. This table holds 6,600 or so distinct CDR3 sequences, around 11% found once. Sequencing was performed on lung tumor tissue, taken at surgery. Every receptor here comes from a female donor with early-stage non-small cell lung cancer. CDR3s include the opening cysteine and the closing phenylalanine or tryptophan.

v_gene	j_gene	CDR3aa
TRBV6-2/TRBV6-3	TRBJ2-7	CASSEGLADSYEQYF
TRBV25-1	TRBJ1-1	CASSENMNTEAFF
TRBV6-2/TRBV6-3	TRBJ2-4	CASSPDTTAKNIQYF
TRBV7-9	TRBJ1-1	CASSLEGGTGVFF
TRBV5-8	TRBJ2-5	CASSPGRQLRETQYF
TRBV7-9	TRBJ2-7	CASSGGGGPYEQYF
TRBV3-1	TRBJ1-6	CASSQDESYNSPLHF
TRBV7-3	TRBJ2-1	CASSLQGAPGYEQFF
TRBV28	TRBJ1-2	CASSLWGNYGYTF
TRBV3-1	TRBJ2-1	CASSQEDLSRKEQFF
TRBV6-5	TRBJ1-1	CASSYSTGNTEAFF
TRBV20-1	TRBJ1-1	CSARVSGRNTEAFF
TRBV20-1	TRBJ2-4	CSASPGMGINIQYF